The next 31 T cell receptor beta chains were all read from a single sample in a study of graft-versus-host responses after intestinal transplantation (dated by TCRdb to the early 2020s). Library preparation used the immunoSEQ multiplex PCR assay. Entries here come from immuneACCESS through TCRdb and include only in-frame sequences with V and J called. Some clones fail to appear in such tables; in the studies checked, an unresolved V gene covers under half of the shortfall, and the cause of the remainder is unknown. Across this sample there are approximately 92,000 clones, with around nine tenths seen only once. The top ten clones comprise approximately 6% of the sample. According to the study, the label for this sample's time point signals: cells obtained before transplantation from donor or recipient. No antigen is known for these receptors. The sample was unstimulated CD8+ T cells sorted from spleen or lymph node cells, taken before intestinal transplant. Receptor source: a human donor who received an intestinal transplant.

J is TRBJ1-2 and V is TRBV6-4; 7 bases match TRBD1. The CDR3 has 14 amino acids. Germline values: CDR1 MRHNA, CDR2 SNTAGT. The V segment lost 0 bases and the J segment 8 bases; nucleotides outside the gene matches: 6. The CDR3 sequence: CASSDSTTGEGYTF. The CDR3 region has the DNA TGTGCCAGCAGTGACTCGACAACAGGGGAGGGCTACACCTTC.

The chain is built from TRBV7-6 and TRBJ2-3; 12 nucleotides match TRBD2. The V and J ends lost 6 bases and 2 bases, in that order; junction bases with no gene match: 6. Germline V lookup: CDR1 SGHVS, CDR2 FNYEAQ. CDR3 size: 16 residues. This CDR3 reads CASSPTSGSYTDTQYF. CDR3 in DNA: TGTGCCAGCAGTCCGACTAGCGGGAGTTACACAGATACGCAGTATTTT.

The chain uses TRBV28 and TRBJ2-2; D possibly corresponds to TRBD1 (7 bases). Germline V gene sequence: CDR1 MDHEN, CDR2 SYDVKM. There are 14 residues in the CDR3. V was shortened by 6 bases and J by 7 bases, with 15 bases between the two germline ends. CDR3 loop: CASSIRGELGELFF. CDR3 DNA sequence: TGTGCCAGCAGCATCAGGGGGGAGCTCGGGGAGCTGTTTTTT.

The chain has TRBV20-1 and TRBJ1-4; D not resolved. The length of the CDR3 is 10 residues. The germline CDR1 and CDR2 sequences are DFQATT and SNEGSKA (reference sequence). Trimming removed 6 bases from V and 8 bases from J, with 7 bases in between. The CDR3: CSAYAEKLFF. For the CDR3, the DNA is TGCAGTGCCTACGCAGAAAAACTGTTTTTT.

The genes are TRBV4-1 and TRBJ2-1; no clear D. The ends were cut back, 3 bases at V and 3 bases at J, with 15 bases in the middle. From germline, CDR1 is MGHRA and CDR2 YSYEKL. This CDR3 spans 16 amino acids. The chain's CDR3 is CASSHKLGTFYNEQFF. The DNA of the CDR3 is TGCGCCAGCAGCCATAAGCTAGGCACCTTCTACAATGAGCAGTTCTTC.

V usage is TRBV9 and J usage is TRBJ1-1; D might be TRBD1 (5 bases). The CDR3 sequence is 22 residues long. V was clipped by 0 bases and J by 0 bases, with 30 bases between them. Germline CDR1 is SGDLS and CDR2 is YYNGEE. DNA for the CDR3: TGTGCCAGCAGCGTAGCTACTACGTCGGTCGGGCCCGCGGTGGGGCTGAACACTGAAGCTTTCTTT. Translation gives CASSVATTSVGPAVGLNTEAFF.

This clone has only a few counts. This chain joins TRBV7-6 and TRBJ2-2; D is undetermined. Germline CDR1 is SGHVS and CDR2 is FNYEAQ. The CDR3 covers 13 residues. V was shortened by 1 base and J by 8 bases, with 8 bases between the two germline ends. CDR3 in amino acids: CASSLGLGGELFF. CDR3 DNA sequence: TGTGCCAGCAGCTTAGGACTCGGAGGGGAGCTGTTTTTT.

The V gene is TRBV7-9, the J gene TRBJ1-6, with a possible D match to TRBD1 (5 bases). V lost 6 bases to trimming and J lost 13 bases, with 19 bases between them. The CDR3 consists of 14 residues. Germline-derived CDR1 and CDR2 are SEHNR and FQNEAQ (reference sequence). CDR3: CASRHRDVEGPLHF. The CDR3 DNA sequence: TGTGCCAGCAGGCACCGGGACGTAGAGGGCCCCCTCCACTTT.

This chain uses TRBV19 with TRBJ1-4; no firm D call. The CDR3 has 14 amino acids. Trimming stripped 3 bases from V and 7 bases from J, with 12 bases between. Per germline, CDR1 LNHDA and CDR2 SQIVND (reference sequence). CDR3 sequence (DNA): TGTGCCAGTAGTATTTGGTACCCGGCTGAAAAACTGTTTTTT. This sequence encodes CASSIWYPAEKLFF.

The gene calls are TRBV6-5 and TRBJ2-5; perhaps TRBD2 as D (5 bases). Deletions cut 10 bases from V and 5 bases from J, with 14 bases between. In germline, CDR1 is MNHEY, CDR2 SVGAGI. This CDR3 region has 12 residues. The DNA of the CDR3 is TGTGCCATCTCACGGGATAGGGAGACCCAGTACTTC. This sequence encodes CAISRDRETQYF.

The chain is built from TRBV5-1 and TRBJ2-1, with D possibly being TRBD2 (5 bases). The CDR3 sequence is 15 residues long. Trimming shortened V by 4 bases and J by 7 bases, and 18 bases separated the two germline ends. The V gene's germline CDR1 is SGHRS and CDR2 YFSETQ. CDR3 DNA sequence: TGCGCCAGCAGCCTCTACTTTCGAGGGAGTAATGAGCAGTTCTTC. It codes for CASSLYFRGSNEQFF.

The V gene is TRBV27, the J gene TRBJ1-2; D perhaps matches TRBD1 (6 bases). Germline values: CDR1 MNHEY, CDR2 SMNVEV (reference sequence). Between the trimmed V and J ends, which lost 8 bases and 3 bases, there was a span of 7 bases. The CDR3 covers 11 residues. The CDR3 loop reads CASGQYYGYTF. The CDR3 coding sequence is TGTGCCAGCGGACAGTACTATGGCTACACCTTC.

The genes are TRBV13 and TRBJ1-2; TRBD1 might be the D (6 bases). Between the trimmed V and J ends, which lost 1 base and 3 bases, there was a span of 6 bases. Germline CDR1 is PRHDT and CDR2 is FYEKMQ (reference sequence). The CDR3 length is 13 residues. The CDR3 DNA sequence: TGTGCCAGCAGCTTAGACAGGGACTATGGCTACACCTTC. Translated, it gives CASSLDRDYGYTF.

The chain recombines TRBV13 with TRBJ2-7; 8 nucleotides agree with TRBD1. With V trimmed by 2 bases and J by 4 bases, 4 bases remained unmatched. Germline-derived CDR1 and CDR2 are PRHDT and FYEKMQ (reference sequence). The CDR3 consists of 14 residues. Written as DNA, the CDR3 is TGTGCCAGCAGCTTAACGGGACAGGCGTACGAGCAGTACTTC. This sequence encodes CASSLTGQAYEQYF.

The CDR3 region is CATSRLLRPGETQYF. Written as DNA, the CDR3 is TGTGCCACCAGCAGACTACTCCGTCCGGGGGAGACCCAGTACTTC. The V call is TRBV15, the J call TRBJ2-5; maybe TRBD2 (5 bases). The CDR3 sequence is 15 residues long. Germline assignment: CDR1 LNHNV and CDR2 YYDKDF (reference sequence). V lost 2 bases and J 5 bases, leaving 15 bases between the germline ends.

The chain recombines TRBV9 with TRBJ2-7, with 7 bases matching TRBD1. Trimming took 4 bases from V and 3 from J; bases not matched to a gene: 7. The V gene's germline CDR1 is SGDLS and CDR2 YYNGEE. This CDR3 is built from 14 residues. As DNA, the CDR3 is TGTGCCAGCAGCCCCCGGGACAGAGTCTACGAGCAGTACTTC. Translated, it gives CASSPRDRVYEQYF.

The chain is built from TRBV30 and TRBJ2-2; TRBD2 is a possible D gene (5 bases). The V and J ends lost 3 bases and 3 bases respectively, with 17 bases between them. The CDR3 has 16 amino acids. Germline V gene data show CDR1 as GTSNPN and CDR2 as SVGIG (reference sequence). Written as DNA, the CDR3 is TGTGCCTGGAGCTTTGTCGGGGTAGTCTACACCGGGGAGCTGTTTTTT. Translation: CAWSFVGVVYTGELFF.

This clone was seen just once. This chain connects TRBV6-5 to TRBJ2-1, with 9 positions matching TRBD1. From germline, CDR1 is MNHEY and CDR2 SVGAGI. V lost 4 bases and J lost 4; bases outside the gene matches: 5. This CDR3 is 15 amino acids long. The CDR3 spells CASSSPGQGYNEQFF. Here the CDR3 DNA reads TGTGCCAGCAGTTCGCCGGGACAGGGTTACAATGAGCAGTTCTTC.

Concerning this clone: This specimen includes other DNA sequences encoding the same CDR3. This chain links TRBV5-4 with TRBJ2-7; a possible D gene is TRBD2 (6 bases). V dropped 2 bases and J dropped 1 base, with 7 bases sitting between them. The germline CDR1 and CDR2 sequences are SGHNT and YYREEE (reference sequence). CDR3 size: 13 residues. CDR3 amino acids: CASSFGGSYEQYF. CDR3 nucleotide sequence: TGTGCCAGCAGCTTTGGGGGGTCCTACGAGCAGTACTTC.

This chain joins TRBV11-3 and TRBJ2-7; 7 positions agree with TRBD2. Germline loops: CDR1 SGHNT, CDR2 YENEEA. V lost 5 bases to trimming and J lost 2 bases; unmatched junction nucleotides: 6. This CDR3 comprises 14 residues. CDR3 in amino acids: CASSGREVPYEQYF. The DNA for the CDR3 is TGTGCCAGCAGCGGGAGGGAAGTACCCTACGAGCAGTACTTC.

The V and J genes are TRBV13 and TRBJ2-4; D is uncertain. Germline V gene lookup returns CDR1 PRHDT and CDR2 FYEKMQ (reference sequence). Deletions cut 5 bases from V and 0 bases from J, with 11 bases between. This CDR3 contains 15 residues. CDR3 sequence reads: CASSQTSEAKNIQYF. DNA of the CDR3: TGTGCCAGCAGCCAAACCTCCGAAGCCAAAAACATTCAGTACTTC.

The chain uses TRBV30 and TRBJ1-1; D not certain. The CDR3 consists of 12 residues. The V end was cut by 0 bases, the J end by 8 bases, with 10 bases between. The germline CDR1 and CDR2 sequences are GTSNPN and SVGIG (reference sequence). The CDR3 DNA sequence: TGTGCCTGGAGTGTATGGGCAGCCGAAGCTTTCTTT. The encoded protein is CAWSVWAAEAFF.

The chain uses TRBV19 and TRBJ2-7, with D tentatively TRBD2 (5 bases). CDR3 length equals 13 residues. Germline CDR1 and CDR2: LNHDA and SQIVND (reference sequence). V was pared by 5 bases and J by 3 bases, with 11 bases between. The CDR3 here is CASSPGMNYEQYF. CDR3 coding DNA: TGTGCCAGTAGTCCCGGGATGAACTACGAGCAGTACTTC.

This chain links TRBV2 with TRBJ2-1; D unresolved. Germline V gene data show CDR1 as SNHLY and CDR2 as FYNNEI. Trimming took off 7 bases at V and 5 bases at J, with 18 bases between the two ends. CDR3 size: 15 residues. This CDR3 is CASTEGYDADNEQFF. CDR3 coding DNA: TGTGCCAGCACCGAAGGCTACGACGCCGACAATGAGCAGTTCTTC.

With regard to this clone: The junction and the germline gene differ at one end; a read error may be behind it. V and J are TRBV29-1 and TRBJ2-7; tentatively, D is TRBD1 (6 bases). This CDR3 is built from 15 residues. CDR1 is SQVTM and CDR2 is ANQGSEA in the germline V gene. This CDR3 reads CSVEDFTGNSYEQYF. The CDR3, as DNA: TGCAGCGTGGAAGACTTCACAGGGAACTCCTACGAGCAGTACTTC.

The chain recombines TRBV27 with TRBJ2-2, with 8 bases aligning to TRBD2. The CDR3 has 12 residues. J lost 10 bases, V lost 7 bases, and 5 bases had no gene match. The germline CDR1 and CDR2 sequences are MNHEY and SMNVEV (reference sequence). The CDR3 sequence: CASKRESEELFF. CDR3 bases: TGTGCCAGCAAGCGGGAGTCGGAGGAGCTGTTTTTT.

The chain uses TRBV9 and TRBJ1-3; 9 nucleotides agree with TRBD1. Looked up from germline, CDR1 is SGDLS and CDR2 is YYNGEE. The CDR3 length is 21 residues. V was pared by 3 bases and J by 0 bases, with 19 bases of the junction left unmatched. CDR3 sequence (DNA): TGTGCCAGCAGCGCCCACAGGGGGCCGACCCTAGACTTCTACTCTGGAAACACCATATATTTT. Amino acids: CASSAHRGPTLDFYSGNTIYF.

A few counts support this clone. At one end, the junction sequence differs from germline, possibly due to a read error. This rearrangement joins TRBV10-3 to TRBJ2-2; D remains ambiguous. The CDR3 has 13 amino acids. Germline CDR1 and CDR2: ENHRY and SYGVKD. The CDR3, as DNA: TGTGCCAGCAGTGAAGCAGACACCGGGGAGCTGTTTTTT. It specifies CASSEADTGELFF.

CDR3 bases: TGTGCCAGCAGCTTATCGGGACAGGCGAACACTGAAGCTTTCTTT. Translation: CASSLSGQANTEAFF. V and J are TRBV7-9 and TRBJ1-1; 8 nucleotides agree with TRBD1. The germline V gene encodes CDR1 SEHNR and CDR2 FQNEAQ (reference sequence). CDR3 length: 15 residues. V lost 2 bases, J lost 1 base, and 3 bases stayed unmatched. The complete variable domain, with remaining parts taken from reference TRBV7-9 and TRBJ1-1, reads DTGVSQNPRHKITKRGQNVTFRCDPISEHNRLYWYRQTLGQGPEFLTYFQNEAQLEKSRLLSDRFSAERPKGSFSTLEIQRTEQGDSAMYLCASSLSGQANTEAFFGQGTRLTVV.

The genes are TRBV11-2 and TRBJ2-7; no clear D. The V gene's germline CDR1 is SGHAT and CDR2 FQNNGV. The CDR3 is 14 amino acids. The germline V and J ends were trimmed by 3 bases and 2 bases, with 11 bases remaining between them. CDR3 sequence reads: CASSLRTVAYEQYF. The CDR3 DNA sequence: TGTGCCAGCAGCTTGCGGACGGTAGCCTACGAGCAGTACTTC.

In this sample, this clone turned up a few times. The V and J genes are TRBV6-1 and TRBJ2-5; TRBD1 aligns across 11 bases. V lost 6 bases to trimming and J lost 3 bases; unmatched junction nucleotides: 6. Germline V CDR1 and CDR2: MNHNS, SASEGT. CDR3 length: 15 amino acids. The CDR3 DNA reads as TGTGCCAGCAGCGGGACAGGGGGTTTTGAAGAGACCCAGTACTTC. Amino acids: CASSGTGGFEETQYF.